The source of this TCR beta chain is a study of cytomegalovirus exposure and HLA in healthy donors. Across the whole study: Assignment to the Caucasian-associated ancestry cluster applied to approximately 79% of the approximately 390 genotyped donors. Overall study findings and caveats: Later on, analysis showed that most CMV-associated TCR beta chains appeared to be HLA-restricted. TCR beta chains numbering some 160 were designated cytomegalovirus-associated.

With respect to this clone: Antigen unknown.

This PCR relied on a set of 60 Vbeta primers and 13 Jbeta primers. Data came from immunoSEQ multiplex PCR; TCRdb stores just in-frame clones and leaves some out. The data show about 110,000 clones, 12% to 15% seen once. Between the trimmed V and J ends, which lost 1 base and 2 bases, there was a span of 11 bases. From germline, CDR1 is SGHTA and CDR2 FQGNSA. The CDR3 covers 15 residues. The chain joins TRBV7-2 to TRBJ1-1; a weak D match, TRBD1 (5 bases). This receptor was identified in a female donor in good health and CMV-seronegative. The sequenced material came from PBMCs. The CDR3 protein is CASSLGAGLNTEAFF. The DNA of the CDR3 is TGTGCCAGCAGCTTAGGTGCGGGACTAAACACTGAAGCTTTCTTT. Filled out from reference TRBV7-2 and TRBJ1-1, the complete variable domain reads GAGVSQSPSNKVTEKGKDVELRCDPISGHTALYWYRQSLGQGLEFLIYFQGNSAPDKSGLPSDRFSAERTGGSVSTLTIQRTQQEDSAVYLCASSLGAGLNTEAFFGQGTRLTVV.